This T cell receptor (beta chain) originates from a study of response to subunit inactivated influenza vaccine. TCRdb recomputed calls from the RT-PCR reads with MiXCR, one row per CDR3 protein. The table shows some 570,000 distinct CDR3 sequences, with over 9% occurring only once. Study outcomes and limitations: Each seasonal flu vaccination may recruit only limited new T cells, authors suggested.

In its sample, this clonotype was seen many times. Its antigen is not known. Germline CDR1 reads SGHRS; CDR2 reads YFSETQ. The length of the CDR3 is 15 residues. V was shortened by 4 bases and J by 2 bases, with 15 bases between the two germline ends. These same data were also listed under a study on T cells expressing NK-cell markers. In that study: Researchers built TCR beta cDNA using 5'RACE template switching with UMIs. HCMV seropositivity characterized most of the eight sequenced donors, and seronegativity one. CD8+ T cells in roughly six donors included dominant NKG2C+ clonotypes at roughly 1.0-7.0%. Where a handful of donors were concerned, these clonotypes also led the CD3+CD56-NKG2C+ fraction.

The input for sequencing was PBMCs from blood, taken on the day of vaccination. The source is a man aged 50-59 years who received an inactivated influenza vaccine. V gene TRBV5-1 combines with J gene TRBJ2-5, with D possibly being TRBD1 (6 bases). The CDR3 loop reads CASSGTGQLQETQYF. In DNA, the CDR3 is TGCGCCAGCAGCGGAACGGGACAACTACAAGAGACCCAGTACTTC. Drawing the rest from reference TRBV5-1 and TRBJ2-5, the complete variable domain is KAGVTQTPRYLIKTRGQQVTLSCSPISGHRSVSWYQQTPGQGLQFLFEYFSETQRNKGNFPGRFSGRQFSNSRSEMNVSTLELGDSALYLCASSGTGQLQETQYFGPGTRLLVL.